The clone carrying this TCR beta chain has more than one count but fewer than ten. A much larger clone differs by one base, so this may be a read error. TCRdb itself ran the PCR reads through MiXCR, one entry per CDR3 protein. The profile shows about 15,000 distinct CDR3 sequences, roughly 54% of them singletons. Losses at the gene ends were 7 bases for V and 10 bases for J; bases not matched to a gene: 9. The length of the CDR3 is 14 residues. CDR1 is MNHEY and CDR2 is SMNVEV in the germline V gene (reference sequence). The data are from a study of tumor-infiltrating lymphocytes in oesophageal squamous cell carcinoma.

The chain employs TRBV27 and TRBJ2-1, with 11 bases aligning to TRBD1. The sample taken for sequencing was esophageal tumor tissue. This sequence was found in a female donor with esophageal squamous cell carcinoma. The CDR3 is CASTPGQGAGEQFF. In DNA, the CDR3 is TGTGCCAGCACCCCTGGACAGGGGGCGGGAGAGCAGTTCTTC.